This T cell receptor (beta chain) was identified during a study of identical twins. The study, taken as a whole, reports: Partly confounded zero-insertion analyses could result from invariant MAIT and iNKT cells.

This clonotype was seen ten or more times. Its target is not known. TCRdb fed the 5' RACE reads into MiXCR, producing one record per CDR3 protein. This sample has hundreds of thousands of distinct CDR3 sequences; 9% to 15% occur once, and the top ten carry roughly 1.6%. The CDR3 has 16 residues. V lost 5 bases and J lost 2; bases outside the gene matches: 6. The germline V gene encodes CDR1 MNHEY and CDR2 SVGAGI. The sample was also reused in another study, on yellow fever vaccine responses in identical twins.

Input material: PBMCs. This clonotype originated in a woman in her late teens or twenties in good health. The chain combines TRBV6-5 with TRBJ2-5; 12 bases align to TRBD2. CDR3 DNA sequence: TGTGCCAGCAGTACCCGACTAGCGGGGGATCAAGAGACCCAGTACTTC. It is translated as CASSTRLAGDQETQYF.